The 23 T cell receptor beta chains below all came from one sample that was sequenced in a study of read filtering for tumor transcriptome and immune sequencing. This library used approximately 390 ng RNA and molecular barcoded adaptors spanning alpha/delta and beta/gamma chains. TCRdb independently ran MiXCR on the reads; one entry per CDR3 protein. The sample lists more than 100,000 distinct CDR3 sequences, 13% occurring once. The sequenced sample was a population of CD138-negative cells sorted from bone marrow. The source of these receptors is a donor aged 40 or over with multiple myeloma.

The chain employs TRBV20-1 and TRBJ1-1; 8 bases agree with TRBD1. The CDR3 is made up of 15 amino acids. The junction had 12 bases not matched to a gene; V was cut back by 5 bases and J by 4 bases. The germline V gene has CDR1 DFQATT and CDR2 SNEGSKA (reference sequence). DNA of the CDR3: TGCAGTGCTTCAGGGGGCGCGGGTTCCGGCACTGAAGCTTTCTTT. Its translation: CSASGGAGSGTEAFF.

This clonotype was observed at least ten times. V and J are TRBV15 and TRBJ2-3; D is possibly TRBD2 (6 bases). CDR3 length: 15 residues. V was clipped by 5 bases and J by 1 base, with 13 bases between them. Germline V lookup: CDR1 LNHNV, CDR2 YYDKDF (reference sequence). The CDR3 region has the DNA TGTGCCACCAGCGGAGGGGCGGGCGGCACAGATACGCAGTATTTT. Residues: CATSGGAGGTDTQYF.

Note on this clonotype: It differs at one base from a far larger clone, so likely a read error. This chain uses TRBV6-9 with TRBJ2-1, with 12 bases aligning to TRBD2. CDR1 and CDR2 (germline): MNHGY, SVAAGI. CDR3 size: 17 residues. V trimming: 6 bases; J trimming: 4 bases; junction bases outside the gene matches: 10. CDR3 coding DNA: TGTGCCAGCAGACATCGGACTAGCGGGGCTGATTACAATGAGCAGTTCTTC. It translates to CASRHRTSGADYNEQFF.

In regard to this clonotype: Possible read error: a much larger clone is one base away. The V and J genes are TRBV7-2 and TRBJ1-6; TRBD1 aligns across 8 bases. The V gene's germline CDR1 is SGHTA and CDR2 FQGNSA. V gave up 3 bases and J gave up 10 bases; unmatched junction bases: 8. The CDR3 loop spans 15 amino acids. The CDR3 DNA follows: TGTGCCAGCAGCTTGGAGGACAGGGCACAGTCACCCCTCCACTTT. Its protein product is CASSLEDRAQSPLHF.

This clonotype has ten or more counts. The chain joins TRBV7-2 to TRBJ1-2, with a possible D match to TRBD1 (5 bases). The germline V and J ends were trimmed by 1 base and 4 bases, with 13 bases remaining between them. The CDR3 has 15 residues. Germline V gene lookup returns CDR1 SGHTA and CDR2 FQGNSA. The CDR3, as DNA: TGTGCCAGCAGCTTAGATGGGGGGACGGCCTATGGCTACACCTTC. Protein product: CASSLDGGTAYGYTF. Using reference TRBV7-2 and TRBJ1-2 for the parts outside the CDR3, the full variable domain is GAGVSQSPSNKVTEKGKDVELRCDPISGHTALYWYRQSLGQGLEFLIYFQGNSAPDKSGLPSDRFSAERTGGSVSTLTIQRTQQEDSAVYLCASSLDGGTAYGYTFGSGTRLTVV.

This clonotype was detected ten times or more. This chain uses TRBV20-1 with TRBJ2-3, with 14 nucleotides matching TRBD2. The V segment lost 6 bases and the J segment 4 bases; nucleotides outside the gene matches: 3. Germline V gene sequence: CDR1 DFQATT, CDR2 SNEGSKA (reference sequence). The CDR3 covers 14 residues. For the CDR3, the DNA is TGCAGTGCGCAGGGACTAGCGGGGGCAGATACGCAGTATTTT. Translating gives CSAQGLAGADTQYF.

Comments on this clonotype: The likely explanation is a read error, given a far larger clone one base away. The CDR3 spells CASKGGLAGGPQDF. CDR3 coding DNA: TGTGCCAGCAAGGGGGGACTAGCGGGGGGGCCGCAGGATTTT. The chain is built from TRBV11-2 and TRBJ1-4, with a possible D match to TRBD1 (6 bases). Germline assignment: CDR1 SGHAT and CDR2 FQNNGV. This CDR3 has 14 residues.

On this clonotype: A single base separates this from a much larger clone, so it may be a read error. The rearrangement joins TRBV2 to TRBJ1-1; D unclear. The CDR3 totals 14 residues. V was shortened by 4 bases and J by 3 bases, with 12 bases between the two germline ends. Germline V gene lookup returns CDR1 SNHLY and CDR2 FYNNEI. The CDR3 region has the DNA TGTGCCAGCAGTGTCAGGCTAGCTGACACTGAAGCTTTCTTT. Translated, it gives CASSVRLADTEAFF.

This clonotype was recorded many times. The chain links TRBV25-1 to TRBJ1-1; D unresolved. The germline V gene encodes CDR1 MGHDK and CDR2 SYGVNS. The V and J ends lost 0 bases and 11 bases respectively, with 7 bases between them. The CDR3 has 11 residues. CDR3 sequence: CASSEYGGAFF. CDR3 in DNA: TGTGCCAGCAGTGAATATGGAGGGGCTTTCTTT.

For this clonotype: Germline is not matched at one junction end, which may reflect a read error. The CDR3 DNA sequence: TGCGTCAGCAGCTCGGCCGTAGTTCCCACCGGGGAGCTGTTTTTT. This sequence encodes CVSSSAVVPTGELFF. The V and J genes are TRBV5-1 and TRBJ2-2; D not certain. The CDR3 is 15 residues long. Germline CDR1 and CDR2: SGHRS and YFSETQ.

Comments on this clonotype: Since a much larger clone is just one base distant, this may be a read error. V is TRBV19 and J is TRBJ2-3, with TRBD1 matching over 11 bases. V gave up 9 bases and J gave up 5 bases; unmatched junction bases: 7. The V gene's germline CDR1 is LNHDA and CDR2 SQIVND (reference sequence). The CDR3 covers 14 residues. The CDR3 DNA follows: TGTGCCAGAAGCCTAGGGACAGGGGGAGATACGCAGTATTTT. Translation: CARSLGTGGDTQYF.

In this sample, this clonotype turned up a few times. This may stem from a read error, because a much larger clone lies one nucleotide away. CDR3 nucleotide sequence: TGTGCCAGCAGCTTGACTAGCGGAAATGAGCAGCTCTTC. It codes for CASSLTSGNEQLF. The chain employs TRBV7-9 and TRBJ2-1; the match to TRBD2 covers 9 bases. In germline, CDR1 is SEHNR, CDR2 FQNEAQ (reference sequence). CDR3 length: 13 amino acids.

The sample holds many counts of this clonotype. V usage is TRBV4-1 and J usage is TRBJ2-2, with 8 bases matching TRBD2. CDR1 MGHRA and CDR2 YSYEKL come from the germline V gene. The CDR3 totals 18 residues. V trimming: 1 base; J trimming: 2 bases; junction bases outside the gene matches: 9. In DNA form, the CDR3 reads TGCGCCAGCAGCCAAGTAGGAGTAGCGGGGATTAACACCGGGGAGCTGTTTTTT. Protein sequence: CASSQVGVAGINTGELFF.

This clonotype occurred many times. The chain employs TRBV3-1 and TRBJ1-5; 7 bases are shared with TRBD1. CDR1 is LGHDT, CDR2 YNNKEL, per germline (reference sequence). V was clipped by 1 base and J by 3 bases; unmatched bases: 3. The CDR3 sequence is 15 residues long. CDR3 sequence: CASSQGDRHNQPQHF. The CDR3, as DNA: TGTGCCAGCAGCCAAGGGGACAGACACAATCAGCCCCAGCATTTT. Drawing the rest from reference TRBV3-1 and TRBJ1-5, the complete variable domain is DTAVSQTPKYLVTQMGNDKSIKCEQNLGHDTMYWYKQDSKKFLKIMFSYNNKELIINETVPNRFSPKSPDKAHLNLHINSLELGDSAVYFCASSQGDRHNQPQHFGDGTRLSIL.

This clonotype has at least ten counts. The gene calls are TRBV29-1 and TRBJ2-7; D is possibly TRBD1 (5 bases). The germline gives CDR1 SQVTM, CDR2 ANQGSEA. The CDR3 consists of 14 residues. V lost 2 bases to trimming and J lost 1 base, with 12 bases between them. The CDR3 DNA reads TGCAGCGTTGAAAGCAGGGAAGGGTCCTACGAGCAGTACTTC. Translation gives CSVESREGSYEQYF.

CDR3 amino acids: CASSRPGQNYNEQFF. Here the CDR3 DNA reads TGTGCCAGCAGCCGCCCGGGACAGAACTACAATGAGCAGTTCTTC. The chain couples TRBV7-2 to TRBJ2-1, with 7 nucleotides matching TRBD1. With 5 bases clipped from V and 3 bases from J, the junction kept 7 bases outside the gene matches. This CDR3 spans 15 amino acids. Germline CDR1 is SGHTA and CDR2 is FQGNSA. The full variable domain, completed using reference TRBV7-2 and TRBJ2-1, is GAGVSQSPSNKVTEKGKDVELRCDPISGHTALYWYRQSLGQGLEFLIYFQGNSAPDKSGLPSDRFSAERTGGSVSTLTIQRTQQEDSAVYLCASSRPGQNYNEQFFGPGTRLTVL.

This clonotype was observed many times. The CDR3 loop reads CSVGYRGGMETQYF. The CDR3 nucleotides read TGCAGCGTTGGGTACAGGGGGGGGATGGAGACCCAGTACTTC. The V call is TRBV29-1, the J call TRBJ2-5, with D perhaps matching TRBD1 (8 bases). Germline CDR1 is SQVTM and CDR2 is ANQGSEA. The CDR3 runs to 14 residues. The V and J ends lost 4 bases and 5 bases respectively, with 17 bases between them.

This clonotype was counted at least ten times. The CDR3: CASSGRMGLNTEAFF. DNA of the CDR3: TGTGCCAGCAGTGGTCGAATGGGATTGAACACTGAAGCTTTCTTT. This sequence joins TRBV12-3 or TRBV12-4 and TRBJ1-1; D is ambiguous. The CDR3 is made up of 15 amino acids. V lost 5 bases and J lost 0, with 13 bases in between.

With respect to this clonotype: This may be a read error: a much more frequent sequence differs by one nucleotide. The gene calls are TRBV30 and TRBJ2-7; D is perhaps TRBD2 (6 bases). This CDR3 has 12 amino acids. Germline CDR1 GTSNPN, CDR2 SVGIG (reference sequence). Here the CDR3 reads CAWSGTPYQQYF. The CDR3 DNA follows: TGTGCCTGGAGCGGGACTCCCTACCAGCAGTACTTC. The whole variable domain, filled in from reference TRBV30 and TRBJ2-7, reads SQTIHQWPATLVQPVGSPLSLECTVEGTSNPNLYWYRQAAGRGLQLLFYSVGIGQISSEVPQNLSASRPQDRQFILSSKKLLLSDSGFYLCAWSGTPYQQYFGPGTRLTVT.

This clonotype was counted at least ten times. The rearrangement links TRBV14 to TRBJ1-6; D call uncertain. The CDR3 has 17 amino acids. Trimming left V 1 base short and J 8 bases short, with 18 bases between. Germline-derived CDR1 and CDR2 are SGHDN and FVKESK. Here the CDR3 DNA reads TGTGCCAGCAGCCAAGCGCTAAGGGTTGGGAACGATTCACCCCTCCACTTT. Its translation: CASSQALRVGNDSPLHF.

Of note for this clonotype: It may be a read error: a sequence one base away is much more abundant. This chain joins TRBV20-1 and TRBJ2-1; tentative D call: TRBD1 (6 bases). The CDR3 contains 13 residues. Germline V gene data show CDR1 as DFQATT and CDR2 as SNEGSKA (reference sequence). CDR3 sequence (DNA): TGCAGTGCCTCCTCTGGACAGTCGGATGAGCAGTCCTTC. It is translated as CSASSGQSDEQSF.

Ten or more counts support this clonotype. V gene TRBV11-3 combines with J gene TRBJ2-7, with D unclear. The V end was cut by 5 bases, the J end by 3 bases, with 17 bases between. CDR1 and CDR2 from the germline V gene are SGHNT and YENEEA. CDR3 size: 15 residues. CDR3 sequence reads: CASSDDFPRRYEQYF. CDR3 coding DNA: TGTGCCAGCAGCGACGACTTCCCCCGCCGCTACGAGCAGTACTTC.

This clonotype was recorded many times. DNA for the CDR3: TGTGCCAGCCCTCCGACAGGGCCCAACACAGATACGCAGTATTTT. It translates to CASPPTGPNTDTQYF. The J gene is TRBJ2-3, the V gene TRBV28, with 7 bases identical to TRBD1. Germline V CDR1 and CDR2: MDHEN, SYDVKM. The V and J ends lost 8 bases and 2 bases, in that order; junction bases with no gene match: 10. The CDR3 is made up of 15 amino acids.